These T cell receptor beta chains were read from a single sample in a study of blood T cell repertoires in COVID-19. This table comes from immunoSEQ multiplex PCR, and its TCRdb copy is limited to in-frame clones, with some not included. The sample shows 150,000 to 200,000 clones, approximately 86% of them seen only once. The sequenced sample was peripheral blood. All receptors come from a woman aged 45 to 65 with acute or convalescent COVID-19. Both conserved end residues are part of each CDR3. Fields, in order: CDR3 DNA, CDR3 protein, V gene, D gene, clone size, J gene. D genes are given only for firm matches. Size values are once, few and many counts, or a class for expanded clones, and some rows have none.

CDR3nt: TGTGCCATCAGTGAAAGGAGGGATGAGCAGTTCTTC
CDR3aa: CAISERRDEQFF
v_gene: TRBV10-3
d_gene: .
abundance: .
j_gene: TRBJ2-1

CDR3nt: TGTGCCTTGTCCCGGGACAGGGCGAAGAACGAGCAGTACTTC
CDR3aa: CALSRDRAKNEQYF
v_gene: TRBV2
d_gene: TRBD1
abundance: .
j_gene: TRBJ2-7

CDR3nt: TGTGCCTGGAGCGCGACAGACAATCAGTCCCAGCATTTT
CDR3aa: CAWSATDNQSQHF
v_gene: TRBV30
d_gene: .
abundance: .
j_gene: TRBJ1-5

CDR3nt: TGTGCCAGAAGCAGTGGCGGGGGAGTATTGTACGAGCAGTACTTC
CDR3aa: CARSSGGGVLYEQYF
v_gene: TRBV5-3
d_gene: TRBD2
abundance: .
j_gene: TRBJ2-7

CDR3nt: TGTGCCAGCAGCTTAAACAGGGGCACTGAAGCTTTCTTT
CDR3aa: CASSLNRGTEAFF
v_gene: TRBV7-9
d_gene: TRBD1
abundance: .
j_gene: TRBJ1-1

CDR3nt: TGTGCCAGCAGCGGACAGAAGAAGGGCGGGGAGCTGTTTTTT
CDR3aa: CASSGQKKGGELFF
v_gene: TRBV6-5
d_gene: .
abundance: .
j_gene: TRBJ2-2

CDR3nt: TGTGCCAGCAGCCAGGTTAGCTACACCGGGGAGCTGTTTTTT
CDR3aa: CASSQVSYTGELFF
v_gene: TRBV14
d_gene: .
abundance: .
j_gene: TRBJ2-2

CDR3nt: TGTGCCACCAGTGTTTCGGAGTGGTCACCCCTCCACTTT
CDR3aa: CATSVSEWSPLHF
v_gene: TRBV24-1
d_gene: .
abundance: few
j_gene: TRBJ1-6

CDR3nt: TGCAGCGTTGGACCCCGGACAGGGGGATACGAGCAGTACTTC
CDR3aa: CSVGPRTGGYEQYF
v_gene: TRBV29-1
d_gene: TRBD1
abundance: .
j_gene: TRBJ2-7

CDR3nt: TGTGCCAGCTCGGGAGCGGGGGTGAACACCGGGGAGCTGTTTTTT
CDR3aa: CASSGAGVNTGELFF
v_gene: TRBV18
d_gene: TRBD2
abundance: .
j_gene: TRBJ2-2

CDR3nt: TGCGCCAGCAGCCAAGATGTCGGGGACACTGAAGCTTTCTTT
CDR3aa: CASSQDVGDTEAFF
v_gene: TRBV4-1
d_gene: .
abundance: .
j_gene: TRBJ1-1

CDR3nt: TGTGCCTGGAGTAGGACCGGGACAGGCTCCTACGAGCAGTACTTC
CDR3aa: CAWSRTGTGSYEQYF
v_gene: TRBV30
d_gene: TRBD1
abundance: .
j_gene: TRBJ2-7

CDR3nt: TGCGCCAGCAGCACCACAGATCACACTGAAGCTTTCTTT
CDR3aa: CASSTTDHTEAFF
v_gene: TRBV10-1
d_gene: .
abundance: .
j_gene: TRBJ1-1

CDR3nt: TGTGCCAGCAGCCCAGAATCGGGACAGACCAACACTGAAGCTTTCTTT
CDR3aa: CASSPESGQTNTEAFF
v_gene: TRBV9
d_gene: TRBD1
abundance: .
j_gene: TRBJ1-1

CDR3nt: TGTGCCAGTAGTATCCCTGGACAGGGGGTTCATGGCTACACCTTC
CDR3aa: CASSIPGQGVHGYTF
v_gene: TRBV19
d_gene: TRBD1
abundance: .
j_gene: TRBJ1-2

CDR3nt: TGTGCCAGCAGCTTGGGACTGAACTCCTACGAGCAGTACTTC
CDR3aa: CASSLGLNSYEQYF
v_gene: TRBV7-2
d_gene: .
abundance: .
j_gene: TRBJ2-7

CDR3nt: TGCGCCAGCAGCCAAGATCGGGGGGTCCCCTATGGCTACACCTTC
CDR3aa: CASSQDRGVPYGYTF
v_gene: TRBV4-3
d_gene: .
abundance: .
j_gene: TRBJ1-2

CDR3nt: TGTGCCAGCAAAAACAGGGGTGGTAGCACAGATACGCAGTATTTT
CDR3aa: CASKNRGGSTDTQYF
v_gene: TRBV6-4
d_gene: TRBD1
abundance: .
j_gene: TRBJ2-3

CDR3nt: TGTGCCAGTGTACGAGCGGAGAACACTGAAGCTTTCTTT
CDR3aa: CASVRAENTEAFF
v_gene: TRBV28
d_gene: .
abundance: .
j_gene: TRBJ1-1

CDR3nt: TGTGCCAGTAGTTCGGGACAAACGCACACTGAAGCTTTCTTT
CDR3aa: CASSSGQTHTEAFF
v_gene: TRBV19
d_gene: .
abundance: .
j_gene: TRBJ1-1

CDR3nt: TGTGCCAGCAACGTAGGGACAGGGGGTTCACCCCTCCACTTT
CDR3aa: CASNVGTGGSPLHF
v_gene: TRBV6-1
d_gene: TRBD1
abundance: .
j_gene: TRBJ1-6

CDR3nt: TGTGCCAGCAGCTTAGAAGCGAACACTGAAGCTTTCTTT
CDR3aa: CASSLEANTEAFF
v_gene: TRBV7-8
d_gene: .
abundance: once
j_gene: TRBJ1-1

CDR3nt: TGCGCCAGCAGCTCTTCTAGCGGGACCTACGAGCAGTACTTC
CDR3aa: CASSSSSGTYEQYF
v_gene: TRBV5-1
d_gene: TRBD2
abundance: .
j_gene: TRBJ2-7

CDR3nt: TGTGCCAGCAGCCGGTCGCCCTACGAGCAGTACTTC
CDR3aa: CASSRSPYEQYF
v_gene: TRBV9
d_gene: .
abundance: .
j_gene: TRBJ2-7